The source of this T cell receptor (beta chain) is a study of cytomegalovirus exposure and HLA in healthy donors. In the study overall: As released early, the data held approximately 80 million unique TCRs from HLA-typed donors.

This clone was observed a handful of times. Its antigen is unidentified. Study results and limitations: Later analysis demonstrated an association between a missense DCLRE1C variant and TCR beta V- and J-gene trimming. Confirmation in vitro established that a few CMV-associated chains were specific for CMV antigens.

With 60 Vbeta and 13 Jbeta primers, the PCR was carried out. Libraries were prepared by immunoSEQ multiplex PCR; TCRdb keeps only in-frame clonotypes and omits some of them. The profile shows more than 85,000 clones, around 81% of them singletons. There are 16 residues in the CDR3. Deletions cut 2 bases from V and 2 bases from J, with 15 bases between. Per germline, CDR1 PRHDT and CDR2 FYEKMQ (reference sequence). The material sequenced was PBMCs. The sequence was obtained from a woman aged 25 to 39 in good health and CMV-seronegative. The chain has TRBV13 and TRBJ2-5; D uncertain. CDR3 nucleotide sequence: TGTGCCAGCAGCTTATTGTCAGCTTCCAGGCAAGAGACCCAGTACTTC. This encodes CASSLLSASRQETQYF.